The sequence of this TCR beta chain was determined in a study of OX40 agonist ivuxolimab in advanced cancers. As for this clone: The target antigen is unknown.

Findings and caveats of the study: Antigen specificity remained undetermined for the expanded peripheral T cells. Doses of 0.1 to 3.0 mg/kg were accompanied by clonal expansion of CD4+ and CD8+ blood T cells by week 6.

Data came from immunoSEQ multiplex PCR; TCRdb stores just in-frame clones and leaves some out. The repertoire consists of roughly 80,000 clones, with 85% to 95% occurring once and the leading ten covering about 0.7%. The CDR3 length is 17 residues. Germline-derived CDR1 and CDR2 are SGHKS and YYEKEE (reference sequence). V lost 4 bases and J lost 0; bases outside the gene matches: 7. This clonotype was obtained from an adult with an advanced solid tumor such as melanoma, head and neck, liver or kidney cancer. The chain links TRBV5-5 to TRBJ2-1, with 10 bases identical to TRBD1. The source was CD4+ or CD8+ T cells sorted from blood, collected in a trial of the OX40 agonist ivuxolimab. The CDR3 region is CASSVEGQGSSYNEQFF. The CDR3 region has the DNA TGTGCCAGCAGCGTGGAGGGACAGGGGAGCTCCTACAATGAGCAGTTCTTC.